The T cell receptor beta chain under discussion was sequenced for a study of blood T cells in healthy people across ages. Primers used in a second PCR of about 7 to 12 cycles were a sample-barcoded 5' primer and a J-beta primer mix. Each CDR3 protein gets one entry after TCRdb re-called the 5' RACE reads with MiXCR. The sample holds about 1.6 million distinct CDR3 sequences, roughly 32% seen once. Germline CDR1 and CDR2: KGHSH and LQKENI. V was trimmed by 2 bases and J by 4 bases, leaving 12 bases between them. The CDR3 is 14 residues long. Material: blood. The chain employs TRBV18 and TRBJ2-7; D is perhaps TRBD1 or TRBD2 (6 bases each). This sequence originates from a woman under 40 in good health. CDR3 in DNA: TGTGCCAGCTCACCATACAGGGCGGGATACGAGCAGTACTTC. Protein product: CASSPYRAGYEQYF. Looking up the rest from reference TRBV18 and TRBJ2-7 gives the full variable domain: NAGVMQNPRHLVRRRGQEARLRCSPMKGHSHVYWYRQLPEEGLKFMVYLQKENIIDESGMPKERFSAEFPKEGPSILRIQQVVRGDSAAYFCASSPYRAGYEQYFGPGTRLTVT.